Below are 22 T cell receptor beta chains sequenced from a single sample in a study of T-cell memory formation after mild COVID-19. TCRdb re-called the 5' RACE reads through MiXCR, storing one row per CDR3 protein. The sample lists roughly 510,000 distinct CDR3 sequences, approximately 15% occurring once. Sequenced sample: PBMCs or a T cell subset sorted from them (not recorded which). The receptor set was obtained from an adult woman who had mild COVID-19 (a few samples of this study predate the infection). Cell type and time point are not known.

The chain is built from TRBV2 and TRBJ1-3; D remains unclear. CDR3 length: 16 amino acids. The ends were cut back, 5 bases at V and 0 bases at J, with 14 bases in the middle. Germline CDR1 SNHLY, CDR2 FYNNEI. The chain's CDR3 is CASSPFGGHSGNTIYF. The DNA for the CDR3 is TGTGCCAGCAGTCCTTTCGGAGGTCACTCTGGAAACACCATATATTTT.

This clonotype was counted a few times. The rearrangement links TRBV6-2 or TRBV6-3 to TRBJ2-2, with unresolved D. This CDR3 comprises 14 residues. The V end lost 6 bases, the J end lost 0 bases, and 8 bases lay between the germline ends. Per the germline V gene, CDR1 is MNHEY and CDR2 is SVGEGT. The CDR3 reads CASRGYPNTGELFF. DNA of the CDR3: TGTGCCAGCAGGGGATACCCGAACACCGGGGAGCTGTTTTTT.

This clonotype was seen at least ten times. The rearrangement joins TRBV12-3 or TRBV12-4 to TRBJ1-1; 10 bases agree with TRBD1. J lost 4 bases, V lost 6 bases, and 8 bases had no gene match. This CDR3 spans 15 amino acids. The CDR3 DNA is TGTGCCAGCAGCAGACCGGGACAGGGGACCACTGAAGCTTTCTTT. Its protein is CASSRPGQGTTEAFF.

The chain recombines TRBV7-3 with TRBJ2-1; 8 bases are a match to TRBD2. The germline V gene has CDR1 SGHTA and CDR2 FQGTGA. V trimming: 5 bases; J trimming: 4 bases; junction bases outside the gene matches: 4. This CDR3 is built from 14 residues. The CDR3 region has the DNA TGTGCCAGCAGCCCCCAGCGGGGGTACAATGAGCAGTTCTTC. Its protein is CASSPQRGYNEQFF.

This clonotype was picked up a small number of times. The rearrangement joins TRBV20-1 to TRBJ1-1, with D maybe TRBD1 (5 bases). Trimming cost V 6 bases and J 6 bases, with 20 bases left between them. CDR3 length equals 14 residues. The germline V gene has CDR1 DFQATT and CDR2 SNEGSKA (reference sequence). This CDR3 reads CSAIEQGTRAEAFF. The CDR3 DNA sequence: TGCAGTGCAATCGAGCAGGGTACTAGAGCTGAAGCTTTCTTT.

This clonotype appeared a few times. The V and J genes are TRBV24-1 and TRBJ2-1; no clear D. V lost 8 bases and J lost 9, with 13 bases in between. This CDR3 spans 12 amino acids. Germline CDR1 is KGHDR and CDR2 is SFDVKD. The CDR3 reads CATTSHRGEQFF. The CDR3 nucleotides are TGTGCCACCACCTCCCACAGAGGTGAGCAGTTCTTC.

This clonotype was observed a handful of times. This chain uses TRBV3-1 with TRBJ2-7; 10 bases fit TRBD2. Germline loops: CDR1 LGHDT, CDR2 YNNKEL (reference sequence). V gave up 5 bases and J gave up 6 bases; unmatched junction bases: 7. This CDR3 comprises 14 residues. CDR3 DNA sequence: TGTGCCAGCAGCACCCAGCGGGGGGGCCGCGAGCAGTACTTC. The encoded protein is CASSTQRGGREQYF.

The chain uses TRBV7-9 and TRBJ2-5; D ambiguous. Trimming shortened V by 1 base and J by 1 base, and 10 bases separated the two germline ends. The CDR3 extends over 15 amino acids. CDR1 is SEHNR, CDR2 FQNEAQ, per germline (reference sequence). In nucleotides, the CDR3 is TGTGCCAGCAGCTTAGGGTGGGCCCTCCAAGAGACCCAGTACTTC. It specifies CASSLGWALQETQYF.

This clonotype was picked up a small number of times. The CDR3 region is CASSYGTGTEAFF. The CDR3 region has the DNA TGTGCCAGCAGTTATGGTACCGGCACTGAAGCTTTCTTT. The chain employs TRBV6-2 or TRBV6-3 and TRBJ1-1, with D unclear. V was shortened by 3 bases and J by 4 bases, with 9 bases between the two germline ends. CDR1 and CDR2 from the germline V gene are MNHEY and SVGEGT. This CDR3 has 13 amino acids.

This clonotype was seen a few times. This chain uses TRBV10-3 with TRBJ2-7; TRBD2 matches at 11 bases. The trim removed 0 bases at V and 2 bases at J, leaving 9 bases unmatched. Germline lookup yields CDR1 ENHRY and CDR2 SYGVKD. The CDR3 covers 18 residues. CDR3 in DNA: TGTGCCATCAGTGAGTCTTTATTAGCGGGAGGGATAACCTACGAGCAGTACTTC. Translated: CAISESLLAGGITYEQYF.

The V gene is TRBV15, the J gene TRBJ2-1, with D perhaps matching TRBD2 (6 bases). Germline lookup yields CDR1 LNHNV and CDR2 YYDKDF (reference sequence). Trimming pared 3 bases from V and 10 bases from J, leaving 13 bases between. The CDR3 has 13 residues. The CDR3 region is CATSSSLATEQFF. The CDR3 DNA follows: TGTGCCACCAGCAGTTCTCTAGCGACGGAGCAGTTCTTC.

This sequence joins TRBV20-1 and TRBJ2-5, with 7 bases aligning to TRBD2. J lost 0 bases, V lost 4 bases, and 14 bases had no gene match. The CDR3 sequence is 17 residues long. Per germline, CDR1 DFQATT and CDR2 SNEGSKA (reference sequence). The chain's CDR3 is CSATQQTRAGYQETQYF. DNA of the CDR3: TGCAGTGCTACCCAGCAGACTAGAGCGGGGTACCAAGAGACCCAGTACTTC.

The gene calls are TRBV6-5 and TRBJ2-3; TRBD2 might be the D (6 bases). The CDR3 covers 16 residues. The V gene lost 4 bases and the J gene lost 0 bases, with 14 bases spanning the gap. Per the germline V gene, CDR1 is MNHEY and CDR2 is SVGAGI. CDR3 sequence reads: CASSLLSGLSTDTQYF. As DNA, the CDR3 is TGTGCCAGCAGTTTGCTTAGCGGACTCAGCACAGATACGCAGTATTTT.

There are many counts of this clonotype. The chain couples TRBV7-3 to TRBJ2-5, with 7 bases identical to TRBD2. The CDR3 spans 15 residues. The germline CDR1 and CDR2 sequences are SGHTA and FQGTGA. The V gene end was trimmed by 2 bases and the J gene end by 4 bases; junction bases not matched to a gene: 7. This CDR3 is CASSLFAGVGETQYF. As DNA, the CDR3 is TGTGCCAGCAGCTTATTTGCGGGAGTGGGAGAGACCCAGTACTTC.

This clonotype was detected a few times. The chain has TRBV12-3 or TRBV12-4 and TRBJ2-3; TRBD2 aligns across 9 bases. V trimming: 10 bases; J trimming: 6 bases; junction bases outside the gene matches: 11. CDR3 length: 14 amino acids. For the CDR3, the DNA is TGTGCCACCGAAGGGCTAGCGGGGTTGGATACGCAGTATTTT. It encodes CATEGLAGLDTQYF.

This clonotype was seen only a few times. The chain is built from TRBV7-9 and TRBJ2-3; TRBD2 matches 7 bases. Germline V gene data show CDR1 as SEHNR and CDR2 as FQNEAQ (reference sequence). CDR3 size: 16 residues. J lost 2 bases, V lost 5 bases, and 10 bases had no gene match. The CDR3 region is CASSPSRDYFTDTQYF. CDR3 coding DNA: TGTGCCAGCAGCCCGTCTAGGGACTACTTCACAGATACGCAGTATTTT.

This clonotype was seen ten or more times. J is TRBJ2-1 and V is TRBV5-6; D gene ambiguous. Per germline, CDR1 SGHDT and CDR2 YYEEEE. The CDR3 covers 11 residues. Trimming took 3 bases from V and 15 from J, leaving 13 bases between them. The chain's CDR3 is CASSSYNEWFF. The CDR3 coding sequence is TGTGCCAGCAGCTCCTACAATGAGTGGTTCTTC.

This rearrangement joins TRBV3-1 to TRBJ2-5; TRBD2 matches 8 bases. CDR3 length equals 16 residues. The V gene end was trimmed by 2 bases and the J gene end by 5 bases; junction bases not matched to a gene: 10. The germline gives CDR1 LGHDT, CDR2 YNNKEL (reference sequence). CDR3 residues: CASSQSTGGAEETQYF. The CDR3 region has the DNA TGTGCCAGCAGCCAATCAACGGGGGGGGCCGAGGAGACCCAGTACTTC.

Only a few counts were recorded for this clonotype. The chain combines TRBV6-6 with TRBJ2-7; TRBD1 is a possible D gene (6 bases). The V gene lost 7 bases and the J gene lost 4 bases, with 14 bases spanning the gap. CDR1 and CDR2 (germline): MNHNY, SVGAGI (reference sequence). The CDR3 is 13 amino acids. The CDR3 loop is CASTDSLQYEQYF. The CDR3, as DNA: TGTGCCAGCACGGACAGTCTTCAATACGAGCAGTACTTC.

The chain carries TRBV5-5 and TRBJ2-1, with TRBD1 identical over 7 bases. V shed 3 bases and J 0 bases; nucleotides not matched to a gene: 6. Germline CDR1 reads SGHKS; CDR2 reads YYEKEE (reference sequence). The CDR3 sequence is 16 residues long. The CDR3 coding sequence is TGTGCCAGCAGCTATAGGACAGGTAGCTCCTACAATGAGCAGTTCTTC. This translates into CASSYRTGSSYNEQFF.

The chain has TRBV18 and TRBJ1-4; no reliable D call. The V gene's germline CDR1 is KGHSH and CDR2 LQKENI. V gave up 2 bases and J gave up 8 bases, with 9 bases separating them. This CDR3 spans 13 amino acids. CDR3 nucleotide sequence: TGTGCCAGCTCACCAGGGATCGGCGAAAAACTGTTTTTT. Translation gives CASSPGIGEKLFF.

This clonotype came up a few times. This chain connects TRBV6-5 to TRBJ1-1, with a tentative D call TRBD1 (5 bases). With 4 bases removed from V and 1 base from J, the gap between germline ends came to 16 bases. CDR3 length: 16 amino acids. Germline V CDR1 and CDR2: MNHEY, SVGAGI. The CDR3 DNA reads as TGTGCCAGCAGTTCCTCCCCAGGGATTAAGAACACTGAAGCTTTCTTT. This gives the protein CASSSSPGIKNTEAFF.